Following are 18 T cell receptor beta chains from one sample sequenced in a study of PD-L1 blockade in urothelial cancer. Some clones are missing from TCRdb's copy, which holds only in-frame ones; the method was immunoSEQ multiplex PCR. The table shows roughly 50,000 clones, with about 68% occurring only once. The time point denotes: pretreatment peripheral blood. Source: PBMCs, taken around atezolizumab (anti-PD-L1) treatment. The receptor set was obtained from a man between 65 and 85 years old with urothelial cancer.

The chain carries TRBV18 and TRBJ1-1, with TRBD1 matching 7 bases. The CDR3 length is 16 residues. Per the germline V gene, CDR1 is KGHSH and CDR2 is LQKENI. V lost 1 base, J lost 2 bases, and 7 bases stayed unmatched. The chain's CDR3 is CASSPLPGGYNTEAFF. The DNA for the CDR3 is TGTGCCAGCTCACCACTGCCAGGGGGGTATAACACTGAAGCTTTCTTT.

CDR3 bases: TGCGCCAGCAGCGCGGGCAATCAGCCCCAGCATTTT. It codes for CASSAGNQPQHF. The chain uses TRBV4-1 and TRBJ1-5; no firm D call. This CDR3 is built from 12 residues. Between the trimmed V and J ends, which lost 5 bases and 2 bases, there was a span of 4 bases. Germline-derived CDR1 and CDR2 are MGHRA and YSYEKL.

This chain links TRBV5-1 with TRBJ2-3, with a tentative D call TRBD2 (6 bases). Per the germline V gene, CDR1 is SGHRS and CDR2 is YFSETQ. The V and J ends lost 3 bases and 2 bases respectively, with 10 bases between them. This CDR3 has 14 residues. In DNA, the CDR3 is TGCGCCAGCAGCTCGGGACTGAACACAGATACGCAGTATTTT. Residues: CASSSGLNTDTQYF.

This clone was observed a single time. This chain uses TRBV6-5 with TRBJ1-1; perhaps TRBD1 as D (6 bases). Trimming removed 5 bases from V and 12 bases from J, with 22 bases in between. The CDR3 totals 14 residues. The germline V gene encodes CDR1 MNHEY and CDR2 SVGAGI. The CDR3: CASSNRNRAATTFF. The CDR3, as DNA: TGTGCCAGCAGTAACCGGAACAGGGCTGCCACTACTTTCTTT.

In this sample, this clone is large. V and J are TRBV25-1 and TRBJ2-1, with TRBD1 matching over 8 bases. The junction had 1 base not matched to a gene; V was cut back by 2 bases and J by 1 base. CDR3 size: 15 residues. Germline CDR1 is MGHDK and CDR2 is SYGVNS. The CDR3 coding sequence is TGTGCCAGCAGTGAAACAGGGGGGTCCTACAATGAGCAGTTCTTC. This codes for CASSETGGSYNEQFF.

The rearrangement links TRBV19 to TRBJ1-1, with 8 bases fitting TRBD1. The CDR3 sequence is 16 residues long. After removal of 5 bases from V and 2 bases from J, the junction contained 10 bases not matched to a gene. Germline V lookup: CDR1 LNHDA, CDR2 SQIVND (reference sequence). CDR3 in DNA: TGTGCCAGTAGTCCTAGAGGACAGGGAGGAAACACTGAAGCTTTCTTT. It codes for CASSPRGQGGNTEAFF.

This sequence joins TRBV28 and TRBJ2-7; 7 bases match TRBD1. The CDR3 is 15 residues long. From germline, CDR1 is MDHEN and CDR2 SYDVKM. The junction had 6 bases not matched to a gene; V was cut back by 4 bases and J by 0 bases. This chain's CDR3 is CASSSPAGGSYEQYF. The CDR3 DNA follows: TGTGCCAGCAGTTCCCCCGCAGGGGGCTCCTACGAGCAGTACTTC.

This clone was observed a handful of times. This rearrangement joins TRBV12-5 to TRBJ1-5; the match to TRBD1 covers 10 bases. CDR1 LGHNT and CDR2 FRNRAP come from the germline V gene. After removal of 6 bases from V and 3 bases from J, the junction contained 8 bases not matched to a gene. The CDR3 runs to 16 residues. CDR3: CASGRGQGPSNQPQHF. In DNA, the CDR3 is TGTGCTAGTGGCCGGGGACAGGGGCCCTCCAATCAGCCCCAGCATTTT. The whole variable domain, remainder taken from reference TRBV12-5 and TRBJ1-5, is DARVTQTPRHKVTEMGQEVTMRCQPILGHNTVFWYRQTMMQGLELLAYFRNRAPLDDSGMPKDRFSAEMPDATLATLKIQPSEPRDSAVYFCASGRGQGPSNQPQHFGDGTRLSIL.

The CDR3 sequence: CASSPAKPGQGGKTQYF. The CDR3 DNA follows: TGTGCCAGCAGCCCTGCCAAGCCGGGACAGGGAGGCAAGACCCAGTACTTC. This chain links TRBV11-2 with TRBJ2-5; TRBD1 aligns across 9 bases. The V gene's germline CDR1 is SGHAT and CDR2 FQNNGV. Trimming took 5 bases from V and 6 from J; bases not matched to a gene: 16. The CDR3 totals 17 residues.

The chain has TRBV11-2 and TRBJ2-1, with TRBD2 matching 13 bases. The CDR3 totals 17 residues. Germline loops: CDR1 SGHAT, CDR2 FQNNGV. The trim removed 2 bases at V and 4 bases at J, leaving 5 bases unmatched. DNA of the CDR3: TGTGCCAGCAGCTTACTAGGACTAGCGGGAGCTTACAATGAGCAGTTCTTC. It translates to CASSLLGLAGAYNEQFF.

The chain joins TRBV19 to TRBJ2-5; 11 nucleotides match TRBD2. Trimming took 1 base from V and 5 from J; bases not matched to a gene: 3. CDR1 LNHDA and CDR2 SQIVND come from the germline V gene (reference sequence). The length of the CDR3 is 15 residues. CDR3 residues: CASSIATSGSETQYF. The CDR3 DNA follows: TGTGCCAGTAGTATAGCCACTAGCGGGAGTGAGACCCAGTACTTC.

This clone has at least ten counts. The DNA for the CDR3 is TGTGCCAGCAGCGAGACCCTGGTGGGGGGCAATGAGCAGTTCTTC. As protein: CASSETLVGGNEQFF. This chain connects TRBV9 to TRBJ2-1; D possibly corresponds to TRBD2 (6 bases). This CDR3 is 15 amino acids long. Germline CDR1 is SGDLS and CDR2 is YYNGEE. V was clipped by 3 bases and J by 6 bases, with 16 bases between them.

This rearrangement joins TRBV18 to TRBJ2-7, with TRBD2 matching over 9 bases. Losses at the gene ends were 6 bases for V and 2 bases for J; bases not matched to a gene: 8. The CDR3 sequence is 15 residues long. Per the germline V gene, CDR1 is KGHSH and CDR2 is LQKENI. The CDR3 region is CASSPKTSGAYEQYF. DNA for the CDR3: TGTGCCAGCTCCCCTAAGACTAGCGGAGCCTACGAGCAGTACTTC.

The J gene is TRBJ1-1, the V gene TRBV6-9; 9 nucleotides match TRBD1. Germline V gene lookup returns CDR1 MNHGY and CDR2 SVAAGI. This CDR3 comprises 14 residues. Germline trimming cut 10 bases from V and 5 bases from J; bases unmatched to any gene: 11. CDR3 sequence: CAIKPGQGDTEAFF. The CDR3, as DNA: TGTGCCATTAAACCGGGACAGGGCGATACTGAAGCTTTCTTT.

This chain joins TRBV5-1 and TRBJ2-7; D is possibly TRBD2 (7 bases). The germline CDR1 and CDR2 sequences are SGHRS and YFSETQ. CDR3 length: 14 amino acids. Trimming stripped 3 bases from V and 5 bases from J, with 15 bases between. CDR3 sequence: CASSSRQAGDEQYF. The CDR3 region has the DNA TGCGCCAGCAGCTCCAGACAGGCGGGAGACGAGCAGTACTTC.

DNA of the CDR3: TGTGCCAGCAGCCTCCTCAGGGAGGCGGGAGAGGGCAATGAGCAGTTCTTC. Translating gives CASSLLREAGEGNEQFF. The rearrangement uses TRBV7-3 and TRBJ2-1, with 7 bases aligning to TRBD2. J lost 6 bases, V lost 5 bases, and 16 bases had no gene match. Per germline, CDR1 SGHTA and CDR2 FQGTGA. This CDR3 spans 17 amino acids.

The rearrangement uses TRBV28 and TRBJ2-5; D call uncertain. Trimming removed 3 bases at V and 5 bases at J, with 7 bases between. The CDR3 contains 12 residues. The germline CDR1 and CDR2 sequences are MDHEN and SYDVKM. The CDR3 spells CASSFRSETQYF. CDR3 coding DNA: TGTGCCAGCAGTTTTAGATCCGAGACCCAGTACTTC.

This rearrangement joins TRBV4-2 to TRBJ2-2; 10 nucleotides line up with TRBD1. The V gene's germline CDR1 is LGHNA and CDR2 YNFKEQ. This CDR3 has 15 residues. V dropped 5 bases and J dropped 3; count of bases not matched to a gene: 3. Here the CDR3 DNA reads TGTGCCAGCAGCTCCGGGACAGGGGACACCGGGGAGCTGTTTTTT. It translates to CASSSGTGDTGELFF.